A selection of T cell receptor beta chains follows, all from one sample in a study of OX40 agonist ivuxolimab in advanced cancers. The data were produced by immunoSEQ multiplex PCR, yet TCRdb's version contains in-frame clones alone and is incomplete. There are 75,000 to 90,000 clones in the sample; 90% to 95% occur only once, and more than 0.95% lies in the top ten. Specimen: CD4+ or CD8+ T cells sorted from blood, collected in a trial of the OX40 agonist ivuxolimab. The receptors here all came from an adult with an advanced solid tumor such as melanoma, head and neck, liver or kidney cancer. Both conserved end residues are part of each CDR3. The D gene is left open where the match is weak. Size values are once, few and many counts, or a class for expanded clones, and some rows have none.

clone_size,v_call,j_call,d_call,cdr3_nt,cdr3_aa
.,TRBV18,TRBJ2-7,.,TGTGCCAGCTCACCACCGGGGATCTCCTACGAGCAGTACTTC,CASSPPGISYEQYF
once,TRBV28,TRBJ1-1,.,TGTGCCAGCAGTCTGTTGTGGCTCGGCGTAAACACTGAAGCTTTCTTT,CASSLLWLGVNTEAFF
once,TRBV9,TRBJ2-5,.,TGTGCCAGCAGCGTAGCTCCGACAACCTACAAGGAGACCCAGTACTTC,CASSVAPTTYKETQYF
few,TRBV6-1,TRBJ2-7,TRBD2,TGTGCCAGCAGCTCGGGAGGGGCTACCACGAACGAGCAGTACTTC,CASSSGGATTNEQYF
.,TRBV19,TRBJ1-5,.,TGTGCCAGTACCCCCCGGAGCAATCAGCCCCAGCATTTT,CASTPRSNQPQHF
.,TRBV28,TRBJ2-1,.,TGTGCCAGCAGTTCCCCGATCTTTGATGAGCAGTTCTTC,CASSSPIFDEQFF
.,TRBV9,TRBJ1-4,.,TGTGCCAGCAGCGGTGGATCAGGGGTTCGTGAAAAACTGTTTTTT,CASSGGSGVREKLFF
.,TRBV6-1,TRBJ2-1,.,TGTGCTTCACGGGAAGGTGACCTCTCCTACAATGAGCAGTTCTTC,CASREGDLSYNEQFF
once,TRBV5-1,TRBJ2-3,.,TGCGCCAGCAGCCTGAGACTGATCACAGATACGCAGTATTTT,CASSLRLITDTQYF
.,TRBV9,TRBJ2-3,TRBD1,TGTGCCAGCAGCGATCGGACAGGCCCAGATACGCAGTATTTT,CASSDRTGPDTQYF
.,TRBV9,TRBJ2-3,.,TGTGCCAGCAGCGCCCGGGTAGGCGGGGACACAGATACGCAGTATTTT,CASSARVGGDTDTQYF
.,TRBV6-6,TRBJ1-5,TRBD1,TGTGCCAGCACCGACCGACAGGGAGGGAATCAGCCCCAGCATTTT,CASTDRQGGNQPQHF
.,TRBV6-5,TRBJ1-5,.,TGTGCCAGCAGCCAGACAGTTAGCAATCAGCCCCAGCATTTT,CASSQTVSNQPQHF
.,TRBV7-9,TRBJ1-1,TRBD1,TGTGCCAGCAGCCTGGGACAGGTTAACACTGAAGCTTTCTTT,CASSLGQVNTEAFF
.,TRBV18,TRBJ2-7,.,TGTGCCAGCTCACCGGGACTGAACTCCTACGAGCAGTACTTC,CASSPGLNSYEQYF
few,TRBV28,TRBJ1-2,TRBD1,TGTGCCAGCAGTTTCTCAGGGGGCAACTATGGCTACACCTTC,CASSFSGGNYGYTF
.,TRBV15,TRBJ2-5,TRBD2,TGTGCCACCAGCAGAGCGTGGGGGGGGAGGGCCAGATTACAAGAGACCCAGTACTTC,CATSRAWGGRARLQETQYF
.,TRBV10-3,TRBJ2-7,.,TGTGCCATCAGGGACGAGGGGGTGGACGAGCAGTACTTC,CAIRDEGVDEQYF
.,TRBV5-6,TRBJ2-1,TRBD2,TGTGCCAGCAGCTCTCCGGGACTAGCGTCGGCCAATGAGCAGTTCTTC,CASSSPGLASANEQFF
.,TRBV6-1,TRBJ1-5,TRBD1,TGTGCCAGCACCCACGACAGGGTAAATCAGCCCCAGCATTTT,CASTHDRVNQPQHF
.,TRBV6-1,TRBJ2-7,TRBD2,TGTGCCAGCAGCACCCTAGCGGGCAGCTCCTACGAGCAGTACTTC,CASSTLAGSSYEQYF
.,TRBV6-5,TRBJ2-6,.,TGTGCCAGCAGTAGATCTGGGGCCAACGTCCTGACTTTC,CASSRSGANVLTF
.,TRBV7-9,TRBJ1-1,TRBD1,TGTGCCAGCAGCTCACCAGGGGGCAGCGGGACTGAAGCTTTCTTT,CASSSPGGSGTEAFF
.,TRBV5-1,TRBJ2-7,.,TGCGCCAGCAGCTTGGGGATTGGGATTTCCTACGAGCAGTACTTC,CASSLGIGISYEQYF
.,TRBV7-9,TRBJ2-1,TRBD2,TGTGCCAGCAGCTTAAGGGGTAGCGGGCTATACAATGAGCAGTTCTTC,CASSLRGSGLYNEQFF
.,TRBV10-3,TRBJ2-7,TRBD1,TGTGCCACAAAGTCCGGGACAGGGGGCTACGAGCAGTACTTC,CATKSGTGGYEQYF
few,TRBV10-3,TRBJ1-1,.,TGTGCCATCAGCCGAGCGGGGGGTAGAGGGGACACTGAAGCTTTCTTT,CAISRAGGRGDTEAFF
.,TRBV28,TRBJ2-5,.,TGTGCCAGCAGCTCCTCGGTTGAGACCCAGTACTTC,CASSSSVETQYF
once,TRBV9,TRBJ1-3,.,TGTGCCAGCAGCGCCCCGGATCGAGGAAACACCATATATTTT,CASSAPDRGNTIYF
.,TRBV27,TRBJ1-1,.,TGTGCCAGCAGTTTTTTGACAGAGGCTGAAGCTTTCTTT,CASSFLTEAEAFF
.,TRBV6-5,TRBJ2-2,.,TGTGCCAGCCGACAGTTGAACACCGGGGAGCTGTTTTTT,CASRQLNTGELFF
.,TRBV27,TRBJ2-6,.,TGTGCCAGCAGTCCACAAGCCTCTGGGGCCAACGTCCTGACTTTC,CASSPQASGANVLTF
.,TRBV27,TRBJ1-2,.,TGTGCCAGCAGTCCCGCTTTTGACTATGGCTACACCTTC,CASSPAFDYGYTF
.,TRBV6-1,TRBJ1-4,.,TGTGCCAGCAGTGAAGAAGTAAATCTGGGGCAAAAACTGTTTTTT,CASSEEVNLGQKLFF
.,TRBV5-4,TRBJ2-2,TRBD2,TGTGCCAGCAGCCCGACTAGCGGGAACACCGGGGAGCTGTTTTTT,CASSPTSGNTGELFF
.,TRBV5-1,TRBJ2-6,.,TGCGCCAGCAGCTTGGCTGGACCTGGGGCCAACGTCCTGACTTTC,CASSLAGPGANVLTF
.,TRBV5-1,TRBJ2-3,.,TGCGCCAGCCGACTCATAGTCTACACAGATACGCAGTATTTT,CASRLIVYTDTQYF
.,TRBV25-1,TRBJ2-7,TRBD1,TGTGCCAGCGTGGGACAGACCTACGAGCAGTACTTC,CASVGQTYEQYF
.,TRBV29-1,TRBJ2-7,.,TGCAGCGTTAAACGGCAGGGGAAAGAATACGAGCAGTACTTC,CSVKRQGKEYEQYF